Presented here are 21 T cell receptor beta chains from one specimen sequenced in a study of blood T cell repertoires in COVID-19. The table came from immunoSEQ multiplex PCR; TCRdb's copy has only in-frame clones and leaves some out. The data hold about 170,000 clones, with approximately 88% observed a single time. The material sequenced was peripheral blood. The receptors come from a woman older than 75 with active or convalescent COVID-19.

In its sample, this clone was seen a few times. The chain has TRBV12-5 and TRBJ2-7; D possibly corresponds to TRBD1 (5 bases). This CDR3 is built from 12 residues. Deletions cut 4 bases from V and 6 bases from J, with 10 bases between. CDR1 LGHNT and CDR2 FRNRAP come from the germline V gene. As DNA, the CDR3 is TGTGCTAGTGGTTCGCAGGGTAGCGAGCAGTACTTC. Its protein product is CASGSQGSEQYF. Variable domain in full (rest from reference TRBV12-5 and TRBJ2-7): DARVTQTPRHKVTEMGQEVTMRCQPILGHNTVFWYRQTMMQGLELLAYFRNRAPLDDSGMPKDRFSAEMPDATLATLKIQPSEPRDSAVYFCASGSQGSEQYFGPGTRLTVT.

This chain links TRBV10-3 with TRBJ1-5; a possible D gene is TRBD1 (6 bases). This CDR3 has 15 amino acids. Germline-derived CDR1 and CDR2 are ENHRY and SYGVKD. The V gene lost 0 bases and the J gene lost 4 bases, with 10 bases spanning the gap. CDR3 sequence (DNA): TGTGCCATCAGTGAGTCCAGGGGCGCAAATCAGCCCCAGCATTTT. Protein product: CAISESRGANQPQHF.

The chain has TRBV19 and TRBJ2-4; D might be TRBD1 (6 bases). V lost 5 bases and J 0 bases, leaving 11 bases between the germline ends. CDR3 length: 15 amino acids. Germline V gene sequence: CDR1 LNHDA, CDR2 SQIVND (reference sequence). The CDR3 spells CASSPGQLAKNIQYF. The DNA of the CDR3 is TGTGCCAGTAGTCCGGGACAACTAGCCAAAAACATTCAGTACTTC.

Only a few counts were recorded for this clone. The chain carries TRBV19 and TRBJ2-2, with 7 bases identical to TRBD1. J lost 4 bases, V lost 4 bases, and 6 bases had no gene match. The CDR3 loop spans 15 amino acids. Germline assignment: CDR1 LNHDA and CDR2 SQIVND (reference sequence). Written as DNA, the CDR3 is TGTGCCAGTAGTACCCCAGGGGGACGCACCGGGGAGCTGTTTTTT. Translation: CASSTPGGRTGELFF. Filled out from reference TRBV19 and TRBJ2-2, the complete variable domain reads DGGITQSPKYLFRKEGQNVTLSCEQNLNHDAMYWYRQDPGQGLRLIYYSQIVNDFQKGDIAEGYSVSREKKESFPLTVTSAQKNPTAFYLCASSTPGGRTGELFFGEGSRLTVL.

The CDR3 coding sequence is TGTGCCAGCAGTTTAATGGGCAGCTATGGCTACACCTTC. As protein: CASSLMGSYGYTF. The genes are TRBV12-3 or TRBV12-4 and TRBJ1-2; D remains unclear. V lost 2 bases, J lost 4 bases, and 8 bases lay in between. This CDR3 has 13 amino acids.

The chain uses TRBV19 and TRBJ1-2; D possibly corresponds to TRBD1 (6 bases). CDR3 length: 17 amino acids. The germline V gene encodes CDR1 LNHDA and CDR2 SQIVND (reference sequence). The V end was cut by 6 bases, the J end by 5 bases, with 25 bases between. The CDR3 DNA sequence: TGTGCCAGTAGCCCAGGGGACAAGACCCCGCGGGGGTATGGCTACACCTTC. It encodes CASSPGDKTPRGYGYTF.

The chain recombines TRBV19 with TRBJ1-3, with TRBD1 as a possible D gene (6 bases). The CDR3 has 13 amino acids. Trimming cost V 6 bases and J 6 bases, with 12 bases left between them. Germline V CDR1 and CDR2: LNHDA, SQIVND (reference sequence). CDR3: CASRGRGENTIYF. The CDR3 DNA follows: TGTGCCAGTAGAGGCAGGGGAGAAAACACCATATATTTT.

V and J are TRBV11-2 and TRBJ2-7; possibly TRBD1 for D (5 bases). Germline CDR1 and CDR2: SGHAT and FQNNGV. This CDR3 has 15 amino acids. The V gene lost 6 bases and the J gene lost 0 bases, with 15 bases spanning the gap. The CDR3 here is CASRSIRAFSYEQYF. As DNA, the CDR3 is TGTGCCAGCAGATCCATCAGGGCGTTCTCCTACGAGCAGTACTTC.

The V gene is TRBV4-3, the J gene TRBJ1-5; tentative D call: TRBD1 (5 bases). The V gene lost 2 bases and the J gene lost 5 bases, with 13 bases spanning the gap. CDR1 is LGHNA and CDR2 is YSLEER in the germline V gene. The CDR3 has 15 amino acids. DNA of the CDR3: TGCGCCAGCAGCCAAAGCCTCGGGGGGGATCAGCCCCAGCATTTT. Translating gives CASSQSLGGDQPQHF.

V usage is TRBV3-1 (or the pseudogene TRBV3-2) and J usage is TRBJ2-7; D is uncertain. The CDR3 contains 13 residues. Germline loops: CDR1 LGHDT, CDR2 YNNKEL (reference sequence). Trimming took off 4 bases at V and 0 bases at J, with 7 bases between the two ends. The DNA of the CDR3 is TGTGCCAGCAGCCCCAGCGACTCCTACGAGCAGTACTTC. Translating gives CASSPSDSYEQYF.

The genes are TRBV12-3 or TRBV12-4 and TRBJ2-2; the D gene is possibly TRBD1 (6 bases). The CDR3 covers 12 residues. Deletions cut 8 bases from V and 5 bases from J, with 9 bases between. CDR3 sequence reads: CASSQGTGELFF. CDR3 nucleotide sequence: TGTGCCAGCTCCCAGGGGACCGGGGAGCTGTTTTTT.

The genes are TRBV4-1 and TRBJ1-5; TRBD1 agrees at 8 bases. Germline values: CDR1 MGHRA, CDR2 YSYEKL. V dropped 0 bases and J dropped 6; count of bases not matched to a gene: 4. This CDR3 is 15 amino acids long. The CDR3 region has the DNA TGCGCCAGCAGCCAAGATTCAGGGGGCGTTCAGCCCCAGCATTTT. Its protein is CASSQDSGGVQPQHF.

This clone was counted only a few times. The chain has TRBV3-1 (or the pseudogene TRBV3-2) and TRBJ1-4; perhaps TRBD1 as D (5 bases). This CDR3 spans 17 amino acids. V was cut by 1 base and J by 2 bases, with 14 bases left in between. The V gene's germline CDR1 is LGHDT and CDR2 YNNKEL (reference sequence). CDR3 region: CASSQVFFGGTNEKLFF. Here the CDR3 DNA reads TGTGCCAGCAGCCAAGTCTTCTTTGGGGGGACTAATGAAAAACTGTTTTTT.

The chain uses TRBV7-2 and TRBJ1-2; 12 bases match TRBD1. The CDR3 is made up of 15 amino acids. Losses at the gene ends were 5 bases for V and 6 bases for J; bases not matched to a gene: 7. Germline V gene lookup returns CDR1 SGHTA and CDR2 FQGNSA. The CDR3 spells CASSPGRDRGHGYTF. DNA of the CDR3: TGTGCCAGCAGCCCTGGCCGGGACAGGGGGCATGGCTACACCTTC.

The chain is built from TRBV7-8 and TRBJ1-4, with D hard to call. Trimming stripped 5 bases from V and 4 bases from J, with 14 bases between. CDR1 is SGHVS and CDR2 is FQNEAQ in the germline V gene. This CDR3 is 15 amino acids long. In DNA, the CDR3 is TGTGCCAGCAGCCTCTCCGGACTGGTTAATGAAAAACTGTTTTTT. This translates into CASSLSGLVNEKLFF.

The chain recombines TRBV19 with TRBJ2-5, with 7 bases fitting TRBD1. CDR1 LNHDA and CDR2 SQIVND come from the germline V gene (reference sequence). The CDR3 extends over 15 amino acids. The junction had 7 bases not matched to a gene; V was cut back by 5 bases and J by 1 base. The CDR3 region is CASSGRDSSQETQYF. The CDR3 region has the DNA TGTGCCAGTAGTGGCCGGGACAGCAGCCAAGAGACCCAGTACTTC.

This clone was recorded once. The rearrangement uses TRBV6-1 and TRBJ2-7; 7 bases agree with TRBD1. V shed 2 bases, J shed 2 bases, and the junction held 12 bases outside the gene matches. The CDR3 runs 17 residues. The V gene's germline CDR1 is MNHNS and CDR2 SASEGT. The CDR3 sequence: CASSEHFKRQGAYEQYF. The CDR3 DNA sequence: TGTGCCAGCAGTGAACACTTTAAACGGCAGGGGGCCTACGAGCAGTACTTC.

This chain links TRBV10-2 with TRBJ1-1; D is possibly TRBD1 (6 bases). CDR1 WSHSY and CDR2 SAAADI come from the germline V gene. V was clipped by 11 bases and J by 4 bases, with 14 bases between them. The CDR3 extends over 12 amino acids. The CDR3 protein is CASLGRGTEAFF. CDR3 DNA sequence: TGCGCCTCACTGGGCAGGGGCACTGAAGCTTTCTTT.

The chain joins TRBV5-1 to TRBJ1-3, with D possibly TRBD1 on 5 matching bases. From germline, CDR1 is SGHRS and CDR2 YFSETQ. This CDR3 region has 16 residues. Trimming stripped 5 bases from V and 8 bases from J, with 23 bases between. The CDR3: CASSLTGGPLGDTIYF. Written as DNA, the CDR3 is TGCGCCAGCAGTTTAACCGGGGGACCCTTAGGGGACACCATATATTTT.

The V and J genes are TRBV29-1 and TRBJ2-2, with D possibly matching TRBD1 (6 bases). Trimming took 7 bases from V and 2 from J, leaving 11 bases between them. Germline V gene sequence: CDR1 SQVTM, CDR2 ANQGSEA. This CDR3 has 13 residues. CDR3 sequence reads: CSALTGNTGELFF. CDR3 nucleotides: TGCAGCGCCCTGACAGGAAACACCGGGGAGCTGTTTTTT.

The chain links TRBV5-1 to TRBJ2-3; TRBD1 might be the D (6 bases). V gave up 5 bases and J gave up 4 bases, with 8 bases separating them. In germline, CDR1 is SGHRS, CDR2 YFSETQ. The CDR3 spans 12 residues. The CDR3 sequence: CASSSGADTQYF. The CDR3 DNA reads TGCGCCAGCAGTTCAGGGGCAGATACGCAGTATTTT.